This TCR beta chain was identified during a study of a mutant IDH1 vaccine in newly diagnosed glioma. Across the whole study: Treated patients, about 60% male and roughly 38% female, averaged about 40 years of age.

The CDR3 is 14 amino acids. Trimming removed 2 bases from V and 0 bases from J, with 4 bases in between. Germline CDR1 and CDR2: SNHLY and FYNNEI. Sample time point: baseline, week 1 (first vaccination visit). Stated treatment: pre-vaccination baseline after standard-of-care therapy. Some clones are missing from TCRdb's copy, which holds only in-frame ones; the method was immunoSEQ multiplex PCR. Here the sample spans 85,000 to 100,000 clones, around 90% being singletons. Sample: PBMCs, taken from a glioma patient treated with radiotherapy, temozolomide or both. V is TRBV2 and J is TRBJ1-4, with D unclear. This TCR was sampled from a woman between 50 and 59 years old with glioma. The CDR3 DNA reads TGTGCCAGCAGTGAATCGGCAACTAATGAAAAACTGTTTTTT. Its translation: CASSESATNEKLFF. The whole variable domain, remainder taken from reference TRBV2 and TRBJ1-4, is EPEVTQTPSHQVTQMGQEVILRCVPISNHLYFYWYRQILGQKVEFLVSFYNNEISEKSEIFDDQFSVERPDGSNFTLKIRSTKLEDSAMYFCASSESATNEKLFFGSGTQLSVL.